This T cell receptor (beta chain) is drawn from a study of T cell responses to AZD1222 COVID-19 vaccine. Findings of the study overall: Within unmutated variant regions lay the reported targets of nearly half of spike-specific TCRs.

Generated by immunoSEQ multiplex PCR, the TCRdb table keeps only in-frame clones and is missing some. This sample yields around 110,000 clones, of which approximately 85% are seen a single time; 3.9% belongs to the top ten. Trimming stripped 3 bases from V and 3 bases from J, with 8 bases between. CDR3 length: 12 residues. CDR1 DFQATT and CDR2 SNEGSKA come from the germline V gene (reference sequence). As to this clone: Antigen specificity is unknown.

The rearrangement links TRBV20-1 to TRBJ1-2; D might be TRBD1 (5 bases). The receptor's source is an adult in good health. Sequencing used peripheral blood, obtained on day 0 of MenACWY control vaccination. The CDR3 is CSASLGDYGYTF. The CDR3, as DNA: TGCAGTGCTAGTCTAGGGGACTATGGCTACACCTTC.